This T cell receptor beta chain was identified in a study of B cell selection in AIRE deficiency. Regulatory T cells were sorted as CD4+CD25hiCD127low/negative. Unrelated healthy donors provided the controls. Deletions cut 7 bases from V and 1 base from J, with 14 bases between. The CDR3 covers 16 residues. Germline V lookup: CDR1 SEHNR, CDR2 FQNEAQ (reference sequence). Original processing methods: Patients' Tregs yielded 5.4x10^4 or so distinct TCRbeta sequences; donors' around 8.9x10^4. Produced via immunoSEQ multiplex PCR; TCRdb's table is partial and in-frame only. V, J and clone size are taken as reported in that table, and D and trimming were inferred from the DNA itself. The data show tens of thousands of clones, with 80% to 95% seen just once and roughly 1.5% held by the top ten.

The chain links TRBV7-9 to TRBJ2-6; D gene unclear. This TCR was sampled from a human donor in good health. Sequencing was carried out using CD4+CD25+ Tregs sorted from PBMCs. This CDR3 reads CASTLQRRSGANVLTF. The CDR3 bases are TGTGCCAGCACCCTTCAGCGTAGATCTGGGGCCAACGTCCTGACTTTC. The whole variable domain, filled in from reference TRBV7-9 and TRBJ2-6, reads DTGVSQNPRHKITKRGQNVTFRCDPISEHNRLYWYRQTLGQGPEFLTYFQNEAQLEKSRLLSDRFSAERPKGSFSTLEIQRTEQGDSAMYLCASTLQRRSGANVLTFGAGSRLTVL.